This T cell receptor beta chain was identified in a study of T cell repertoires in cytomegalovirus infection. Across the whole study: Through public TCR beta signatures, both CMV infection and matching HLA type were indicated. Points from the study as a whole: Of the TCR beta families, the public ones yielded a cumulative frequency that identified carriers of CMV plus the relevant HLA. CMV-specific TCR beta clonotypes restricted by HLA-C dominated the ex vivo response.

CDR3 length equals 12 residues. Germline V CDR1 and CDR2: ENHRY, SYGVKD. The V end was cut by 8 bases, the J end by 2 bases, with 9 bases between. TCRdb itself ran the reads through MiXCR, one entry per CDR3 protein. The table records some 450,000 distinct CDR3 sequences, approximately 33% of them present only once. Notes on this clonotype: Antigen: not known.

This TCR was sampled from a human donor in good health (CMV status not recorded). Some clones in this sample may be carry-over from other donors' samples. The material sequenced was PBMCs. V usage is TRBV10-3 and J usage is TRBJ1-1; possible D gene TRBD1, 5 bases. This chain's CDR3 is CAIGGSNTEAFF. The CDR3 coding sequence is TGTGCCATCGGGGGGTCAAACACTGAAGCTTTCTTT.